This TCR beta chain was recorded in a study of T cells in Graves' hyperthyroidism and ophthalmopathy (dated by TCRdb to the late 2010s). As for the study more broadly: Peripheral blood was collected at initial diagnosis, before any treatment. Once sampling was done, hyperthyroidism patients were given methimazole at a starting dose of 30 mg daily, whereas ophthalmopathy patients were given high-dose intravenous methylprednisolone. To identify TCR V-J signatures that set the groups apart, the researchers used a discovery cohort of 100 patients, made up of 40 to 45 with Graves' ophthalmopathy and around 58 with stable Graves' hyperthyroidism. An independent validation cohort of around 19 hyperthyroidism patients and 17 patients who later progressed to ophthalmopathy tested prospective prediction of ophthalmopathy. The roughly 90 discovery patients were divided at random into training and test sets in a 7:3 ratio. The paper reports TCR Vbeta CDR3 sequencing of over 120 peripheral blood samples: around 41 ophthalmopathy, under 80 hyperthyroidism and 17 progressor patients. The study also compared thyroid tissue and blood T-cell repertoires from roughly 6 Graves' hyperthyroidism patients. Study-wide findings and limitations: In validation, the model predicted progression to ophthalmopathy with roughly 66% sensitivity and over 72% specificity, a median of 6.5 months before onset. Most expanded thyroid clonotypes (frequency above 0.001) were also detected in blood, suggesting blood repertoires may reflect thyroid immune responses. Sample size was not statistically predetermined, and blinding of investigators to group allocation was not performed. Ophthalmopathy was separated from stable hyperthyroidism by a 13 V-J signature model, with 87.88% sensitivity and roughly 81% specificity obtained in cross-validation and 80%/75% obtained in testing.

In the germline V gene, CDR1 corresponds to SGHRS and CDR2 to YFSETQ. V is clipped by 2 bases and J by 3 bases, and the sequence between their germline boundaries is 9 bases long. The CDR3, from cysteine to phenylalanine, totals 14 residues. Just the 42-base CDR3 DNA is kept, in frame starting at base 1. In regard to this clonotype: The target of this receptor is not known. No much larger clone exists at a distance of one base, and base qualities are not known.

TCR beta CDR3 regions were amplified from RNA transcripts. The first round of RT-PCR for the TCR CDR3 was performed with the HTBI primer set and the Qiagen OneStep RT-PCR kit. Libraries were constructed in a second round of multiplex PCR, after which size selection and purification were performed. Paired-end sequencing of the libraries was performed with 100 bp reads on an Illumina HiSeq2000. The authors' analysis ran thus. SOAPnuke was used to process the raw data, with reads discarded if the reads contained adapters or uncalled bases, had a mean Phred below 15, or lacked an exact constant-primer or identifier match. COPE v1.2.5 was used to merge the high-quality paired reads, and each unique nucleotide sequence was defined as a clonotype. MiTCR v1.1 was used to align clonotypes to the IMGT TRBV, TRBD and TRBJ reference segments. Analysis was restricted to V-J combinations with a frequency above 0.0001, which covered roughly 99% of repertoires. The TCS score was defined as the ratio of F50 (clonal expansion) to E x V (chaos), calculated using BLOSUM62-based TCRdist between CDR3 peptides within each V-J. Welch's t-statistics and random forest reduced 450 to 600 V-J features to 13, which were used in a naive Bayes classifier (R e1071). The raw public data were reprocessed by TCRdb itself: fastp quality trimming at Q25, MiXCR clonotype calling, in-frame beta chains only. Rows with a matching CDR3 protein are joined into one entry that keeps the most common DNA and genes. The V and J calls shown here were made by TCRdb, not taken from the authors' results. Recorded for this sample are about 700,000 distinct CDR3 sequences; approximately 14% of them occurred a single time. Clones ranked in the top ten supply 9.5% to 13% of the sample.

Graves' hyperthyroidism was defined as stable when no progression to ophthalmopathy occurred over 18 months of follow-up. Hyperthyroidism patients were newly diagnosed, had a disease duration of under 2 months, and were aged 18 to 65 years. Exclusion was applied to patients with uncontrolled infections, other autoimmune diseases, pregnancy or lactation. Diagnoses relied on clinical symptoms, serum thyroxine and TRAb, thyroid ultrasound and orbital computed tomography. PBMCs were isolated from about 10 ml of fresh peripheral blood by Ficoll-Paque density gradient centrifugation. Trizol reagent was used to extract total RNA, and RNA quality was then checked on an Agilent 2100 Bioanalyzer.

This sequence uses TRBV5-1 and TRBJ2-4; no D segment can be confidently identified. The sequencing sample was made of blood. This sequence originates from a woman aged 18-29 years with Graves' hyperthyroidism. CDR3 sequence: CASSLGNNKNIQYF. The bases are TGCGCCAGCAGCTTAGGCAACAACAAAAACATTCAGTACTTC.